The present T cell receptor (beta chain) was sequenced within a study of cytomegalovirus exposure and HLA in healthy donors. CDR1 LGHNA and CDR2 YNFKEQ come from the germline V gene. J gave up 1 base and V 1 base, and 14 bases lay outside the gene matches. There are 19 residues in the CDR3. The PCR employed 60 Vbeta primers together with 13 Jbeta primers. Assay: immunoSEQ multiplex PCR; the TCRdb copy retains only in-frame clones and omits some. The sample lists roughly 190,000 clones; roughly 80% were seen once. This chain uses TRBV4-2 with TRBJ2-7; 9 positions agree with TRBD2. The source is a young woman in good health and CMV-seronegative. Sequenced material: PBMCs. The CDR3 reads CASSQADNPGLAPSYEQYF. Here the CDR3 DNA reads TGTGCCAGCAGCCAAGCAGATAATCCGGGACTAGCACCATCCTACGAGCAGTACTTC.